Sequencing of this T cell receptor (beta chain) was carried out in a study of blood T cell repertoires in COVID-19. Overall study context: In each case, the material was cDNA or gDNA derived from T cells, B-cell-depleted T cells, or PBMCs.

CDR1 is SGDLS and CDR2 is YYNGEE in the germline V gene. This CDR3 has 15 residues. J was trimmed by 4 bases and V by 3 bases; bases with no gene match: 7. Profiling relied on immunoSEQ multiplex PCR, and the TCRdb table lists in-frame clones only, not all of them. The data show approximately 30,000 clones, about 90% seen once. V and J are TRBV9 and TRBJ2-1; TRBD2 agrees at 7 bases. Source material: peripheral blood. The receptor comes from a woman aged 40 to 50 with active or convalescent COVID-19. The CDR3, as DNA: TGTGCCAGCAGCGACGTGGGGACTACATACAATGAGCAGTTCTTC. This encodes CASSDVGTTYNEQFF.